These 8 T cell receptor beta chains were all obtained from the same sample, sequenced in a study of cytomegalovirus exposure and HLA in healthy donors. 60 Vbeta and 13 Jbeta primers were used in PCR. Data came from immunoSEQ multiplex PCR; TCRdb stores just in-frame clones and leaves some out. This sample carries about 81,000 clones, over 65% of them seen once, and the ten largest clones take approximately 3%. Sequencing used PBMCs. Receptor source: a man aged 50 to 59 in good health and CMV-seropositive.

The chain uses TRBV5-1 and TRBJ1-2; no firm D call. There are 14 residues in the CDR3. Germline CDR1 is SGHRS and CDR2 is YFSETQ. The germline V and J ends were trimmed by 2 bases and 1 base, with 9 bases remaining between them. CDR3 bases: TGCGCCAGCAGCTTTAGAGAGTTTAACTATGGCTACACCTTC. Translating it yields CASSFREFNYGYTF.

The rearrangement links TRBV19 to TRBJ1-4; no firm D call. The CDR3 has 12 residues. V lost 8 bases, J lost 7 bases, and 11 bases lay in between. CDR1 and CDR2 (germline): LNHDA, SQIVND (reference sequence). The chain's CDR3 is CASGELGEKLFF. The CDR3 coding sequence is TGTGCCAGTGGGGAGCTGGGTGAAAAACTGTTTTTT.

V usage is TRBV5-1 and J usage is TRBJ2-2, with 7 bases fitting TRBD1. The CDR3 is 14 residues long. V lost 3 bases to trimming and J lost 6 bases; unmatched junction nucleotides: 5. Germline CDR1 and CDR2: SGHRS and YFSETQ. The CDR3 sequence: CASSSKGGPGELFF. The CDR3 bases are TGCGCCAGCAGCTCAAAAGGGGGCCCCGGGGAGCTGTTTTTT.

This clone occurred a few times. The chain uses TRBV20-1 and TRBJ2-7; 7 bases are shared with TRBD1. In germline, CDR1 is DFQATT, CDR2 SNEGSKA (reference sequence). The CDR3 has 11 residues. With V trimmed by 6 bases and J by 4 bases, 3 bases remained unmatched. The CDR3 reads CSAKGQYEQYF. CDR3 DNA: TGCAGTGCAAAGGGACAGTACGAGCAGTACTTC.

The CDR3: CASSTDSTYGYTF. CDR3 in DNA: TGTGCCAGCAGCACGGACAGCACCTATGGCTACACCTTC. The chain recombines TRBV5-5 with TRBJ1-2; tentative D call: TRBD1 (6 bases). CDR1 and CDR2 from the germline V gene are SGHKS and YYEKEE (reference sequence). The CDR3 is made up of 13 amino acids. The germline V and J ends were trimmed by 4 bases and 4 bases, with 11 bases remaining between them.

A single count supports this clone. The chain joins TRBV9 to TRBJ2-7, with 11 bases identical to TRBD2. Germline trimming cut 0 bases from V and 5 bases from J; bases unmatched to any gene: 7. Germline CDR1 SGDLS, CDR2 YYNGEE. The CDR3 loop spans 16 amino acids. CDR3 in DNA: TGTGCCAGCAGCGTAGACACTAGCGGGAGTATGCACGAGCAGTACTTC. This translates into CASSVDTSGSMHEQYF.

This clone was seen more than once but under ten times. V is TRBV11-3 and J is TRBJ2-4; 15 nucleotides align to TRBD2. Looked up from germline, CDR1 is SGHNT and CDR2 is YENEEA. V shed 5 bases, J shed 1 base, and the junction held 3 bases outside the gene matches. The CDR3 covers 17 residues. CDR3 region: CASSPGTSGRAKNIQYF. CDR3 DNA sequence: TGTGCCAGCAGCCCTGGGACTAGCGGGAGGGCCAAAAACATTCAGTACTTC.

The chain uses TRBV7-8 and TRBJ2-1; 8 nucleotides match TRBD2. CDR1 is SGHVS and CDR2 is FQNEAQ in the germline V gene. V dropped 1 base and J dropped 7; count of bases not matched to a gene: 9. CDR3 length equals 16 residues. This CDR3 is CASSLVAGTSYNEQFF. For the CDR3, the DNA is TGTGCCAGCAGCTTAGTAGCCGGGACTAGTTATAATGAGCAGTTCTTC.